Listed here are 27 T cell receptor beta chains from one sample, sequenced in a study of blood T cell repertoires in COVID-19. Sequenced by immunoSEQ multiplex PCR; TCRdb stores in-frame clones only, minus some. The sample comprises about 270,000 clones, approximately 92% of which are singletons, and 2.4% rests with the top ten. The material sequenced was PBMCs or T cells enriched from blood (not recorded which). The receptors were sampled from a woman in her late teens or twenties who had recovered from COVID-19.

V gene TRBV5-1 combines with J gene TRBJ2-2, with a possible D match to TRBD1 (5 bases). Trimming took 5 bases from V and 7 from J, leaving 9 bases between them. The germline gives CDR1 SGHRS, CDR2 YFSETQ. This CDR3 comprises 12 residues. The CDR3 loop reads CASRWGDGELFF. For the CDR3, the DNA is TGCGCCAGCAGGTGGGGCGACGGGGAGCTGTTTTTT.

The CDR3 reads CASSLPPAGELFF. In nucleotides, the CDR3 is TGTGCCAGCAGCTTACCGCCGGCCGGGGAGCTGTTTTTT. The chain links TRBV7-9 to TRBJ2-2; D gene ambiguous. Per the germline V gene, CDR1 is SEHNR and CDR2 is FQNEAQ (reference sequence). Trimming took 2 bases from V and 6 from J, leaving 7 bases between them. There are 13 residues in the CDR3.

The chain has TRBV7-8 and TRBJ1-2, with D perhaps matching TRBD1 (6 bases). With 7 bases removed from V and 5 bases from J, the gap between germline ends came to 20 bases. The CDR3 contains 15 residues. The germline V gene encodes CDR1 SGHVS and CDR2 FQNEAQ. CDR3 in amino acids: CASKEGGYKGYGYTF. The CDR3 DNA reads TGTGCCAGCAAAGAGGGGGGGTACAAGGGTTATGGCTACACCTTC.

The chain couples TRBV21-1 to TRBJ2-1; the listed D gene, TRBD2, was not tested against the DNA. TRBV21-1 is a pseudogene. The CDR3 runs to 15 residues. The DNA for the CDR3 is TGTGCCAGCAGCAAAGGTAAGGGGAGGTATGATGAGCAGTTCTTC. Translation gives CASSKGKGRYDEQFF.

This clone was observed at least ten times. The chain is built from TRBV9 and TRBJ1-1, with a tentative D call TRBD1 (5 bases). Germline CDR1 is SGDLS and CDR2 is YYNGEE. The CDR3 length is 14 residues. The V gene lost 2 bases and the J gene lost 5 bases, with 13 bases spanning the gap. The CDR3 loop is CASSVARVTTEAFF. The CDR3 DNA reads as TGTGCCAGCAGCGTTGCCAGGGTGACGACTGAAGCTTTCTTT.

This chain joins TRBV6-4 and TRBJ2-3; 8 nucleotides line up with TRBD2. The CDR3 is made up of 16 amino acids. Germline V gene data show CDR1 as MRHNA and CDR2 as SNTAGT. The ends lost 0 bases at V and 6 bases at J; junction bases unmatched: 8. CDR3 protein: CASSDSSGGGRDTQYF. For the CDR3, the DNA is TGTGCCAGCAGTGACTCTTCGGGGGGGGGCCGGGATACGCAGTATTTT.

V is TRBV2 and J is TRBJ1-4; no firm D call. Trimming shortened V by 6 bases and J by 5 bases, and 16 bases separated the two germline ends. There are 15 residues in the CDR3. Looked up from germline, CDR1 is SNHLY and CDR2 is FYNNEI. The CDR3 region is CASSAERGGNEKLFF. The CDR3 nucleotides read TGTGCCAGCAGCGCAGAGCGGGGTGGGAATGAAAAACTGTTTTTT.

This chain connects TRBV14 to TRBJ1-5; a possible D gene is TRBD1 (6 bases). This CDR3 contains 13 residues. Trimming pared 4 bases from V and 10 bases from J, leaving 14 bases between. Germline CDR1 and CDR2: SGHDN and FVKESK. This chain's CDR3 is CASSLTGLSPQHF. The CDR3 coding sequence is TGTGCCAGCAGCCTTACAGGGTTGAGCCCCCAGCATTTT.

The chain employs TRBV7-9 and TRBJ1-2; D is possibly TRBD1 (6 bases). CDR1 is SEHNR, CDR2 FQNEAQ, per germline (reference sequence). The CDR3 spans 13 residues. The V end was cut by 5 bases, the J end by 6 bases, with 13 bases between. The DNA of the CDR3 is TGTGCCAGCAGCCTCCGGGCAGGGGATGGCTACACCTTC. The encoded protein is CASSLRAGDGYTF.

The chain carries TRBV5-1 and TRBJ2-3; weak D call: TRBD2 (5 bases). CDR3 size: 14 residues. Germline CDR1 reads SGHRS; CDR2 reads YFSETQ. V was pared by 2 bases and J by 2 bases, with 9 bases between. The CDR3 loop reads CASSFGGNTDTQYF. CDR3 sequence (DNA): TGCGCCAGCAGCTTTGGAGGAAACACAGATACGCAGTATTTT.

This chain links TRBV19 with TRBJ1-5; D perhaps matches TRBD1 (5 bases). Germline values: CDR1 LNHDA, CDR2 SQIVND (reference sequence). V was cut by 4 bases and J by 11 bases, with 12 bases left in between. The CDR3 runs to 12 residues. DNA of the CDR3: TGTGCCAGTAGTACTCTCCAAGGGGCCCAGCATTTT. Translation gives CASSTLQGAQHF.

This chain connects TRBV10-2 to TRBJ2-3; D might be TRBD1 (5 bases). The CDR3 has 10 residues. The germline V gene encodes CDR1 WSHSY and CDR2 SAAADI. The V end lost 7 bases, the J end lost 11 bases, and 10 bases lay between the germline ends. The DNA for the CDR3 is TGCGCCAGCAAACAGGTTGAGCAGTATTTT. Its translation: CASKQVEQYF.

This chain joins TRBV19 and TRBJ1-1, with TRBD1 matching over 9 bases. The CDR3 spans 15 residues. The germline gives CDR1 LNHDA, CDR2 SQIVND (reference sequence). Germline trimming cut 7 bases from V and 5 bases from J; bases unmatched to any gene: 11. In DNA, the CDR3 is TGTGCCAGTACCTCGGGAGGGACAGGGCGAACTGAAGCTTTCTTT. Its protein is CASTSGGTGRTEAFF.

The chain carries TRBV2 and TRBJ1-6; 8 bases are a match to TRBD1. Germline lookup yields CDR1 SNHLY and CDR2 FYNNEI. Germline trimming cut 0 bases from V and 9 bases from J; bases unmatched to any gene: 7. This CDR3 is 16 amino acids long. The CDR3 sequence: CASSEASGGIGSPLHF. The CDR3 DNA sequence: TGTGCCAGCAGTGAAGCATCAGGGGGCATAGGTTCACCCCTCCACTTT.

The chain carries TRBV28 and TRBJ1-1; no definite D call. The CDR3 has 15 residues. The V gene lost 8 bases and the J gene lost 1 base, with 17 bases spanning the gap. The germline CDR1 and CDR2 sequences are MDHEN and SYDVKM. The CDR3 bases are TGTGCCAGCCGTATTACAGTAATCCGGAACACTGAAGCTTTCTTT. As protein: CASRITVIRNTEAFF.

The V and J genes are TRBV5-5 and TRBJ1-5; D may be TRBD1 (5 bases). The CDR3 is 13 residues long. The V gene lost 4 bases and the J gene lost 7 bases, with 12 bases spanning the gap. The germline V gene has CDR1 SGHKS and CDR2 YYEKEE (reference sequence). In DNA, the CDR3 is TGTGCCAGCAGCGGGGGGTTTACCCAGCCCCAGCATTTT. Its protein is CASSGGFTQPQHF.

The chain has TRBV2 and TRBJ1-5; the D gene is possibly TRBD1 (5 bases). From germline, CDR1 is SNHLY and CDR2 FYNNEI. The CDR3 totals 15 residues. The V and J ends lost 8 bases and 0 bases respectively, with 14 bases between them. The CDR3 DNA sequence: TGTGCCAGCCGGGGGTCACAGGCTAGCAATCAGCCCCAGCATTTT. Amino acid sequence: CASRGSQASNQPQHF.

The J gene is TRBJ1-6, the V gene TRBV5-1; D perhaps matches TRBD1 (5 bases). The CDR3 contains 15 residues. The germline gives CDR1 SGHRS, CDR2 YFSETQ. Trimming stripped 2 bases from V and 5 bases from J, with 11 bases between. The CDR3 here is CASSFMGGDNSPLHF. The CDR3, as DNA: TGCGCCAGCAGCTTTATGGGAGGGGATAATTCACCCCTCCACTTT.

This clone occurred once. The chain combines TRBV10-3 with TRBJ1-1, with D unclear. The CDR3 has 14 amino acids. Germline values: CDR1 ENHRY, CDR2 SYGVKD. V was clipped by 2 bases and J by 4 bases, with 11 bases between them. The CDR3 sequence is CAISEVSFRTEAFF. The CDR3 nucleotides read TGTGCCATCAGTGAGGTTTCCTTTCGCACTGAAGCTTTCTTT.

The chain links TRBV27 to TRBJ2-7; D unclear. Germline CDR1 and CDR2: MNHEY and SMNVEV (reference sequence). The CDR3 has 14 residues. Deletions cut 2 bases from V and 2 bases from J, with 10 bases between. CDR3 in DNA: TGTGCCAGCAGTTTAGTACAGTCAACCTACGAGCAGTACTTC. This translates into CASSLVQSTYEQYF.

On this clone: In the same sample, other DNA sequences code for this CDR3. As DNA, the CDR3 is TGTGCCAGCAGTTTACGGGGGGGATATGGCTACACCTTC. Encoded protein: CASSLRGGYGYTF. The chain has TRBV27 and TRBJ1-2; possibly TRBD1 for D (5 bases). Germline CDR1 and CDR2: MNHEY and SMNVEV (reference sequence). V lost 2 bases, J lost 5 bases, and 9 bases lay in between. This CDR3 contains 13 residues.

The chain recombines TRBV11-2 with TRBJ1-5; 10 positions match TRBD1. The V and J ends lost 5 bases and 6 bases, in that order; junction bases with no gene match: 7. This CDR3 is built from 15 residues. Germline V gives CDR1 SGHAT, CDR2 FQNNGV. This chain's CDR3 is CASSGGQGFGQPQHF. The CDR3 nucleotides are TGTGCCAGCAGCGGGGGACAGGGGTTCGGTCAGCCCCAGCATTTT.

V is TRBV7-2 and J is TRBJ2-2; D gene unclear. This CDR3 region has 12 residues. Trimming removed 5 bases at V and 5 bases at J, with 6 bases between. Germline values: CDR1 SGHTA, CDR2 FQGNSA. CDR3 protein: CASSEQTGELFF. The CDR3 DNA reads as TGTGCCAGCAGCGAACAAACCGGGGAGCTGTTTTTT.

The chain couples TRBV4-1 to TRBJ2-2; D call uncertain. Per germline, CDR1 MGHRA and CDR2 YSYEKL. V lost 1 base and J lost 1, with 10 bases in between. The CDR3 runs to 16 residues. DNA of the CDR3: TGCGCCAGCAGCCAAGGTCTCGCAGGGAACACCGGGGAGCTGTTTTTT. It specifies CASSQGLAGNTGELFF.

The chain couples TRBV12-5 to TRBJ2-2; 10 bases agree with TRBD1. The J segment lost 5 bases and the V segment lost 6 bases, leaving 9 bases of the junction unmatched. CDR1 is LGHNT, CDR2 FRNRAP, per germline. The CDR3 sequence is 16 residues long. CDR3 nucleotide sequence: TGTGCTAGTGGCTCCGGACAGGGGGTTGAGACCGGGGAGCTGTTTTTT. It yields the protein CASGSGQGVETGELFF.

This chain links TRBV5-1 with TRBJ1-1; possible D gene TRBD1, 6 bases. The CDR3 runs 15 residues. V was clipped by 1 base and J by 2 bases, with 12 bases between them. Germline assignment: CDR1 SGHRS and CDR2 YFSETQ. CDR3 sequence (DNA): TGCGCCAGCAGCTTGAACAGGGCGGTTAACACTGAAGCTTTCTTT. Its protein is CASSLNRAVNTEAFF.

V is TRBV5-8 and J is TRBJ2-7, with TRBD2 as a possible D gene (6 bases). Trimming stripped 4 bases from V and 3 bases from J, with 11 bases between. The CDR3 has 13 residues. Germline V lookup: CDR1 SGHTS, CDR2 YDEGEE. The CDR3 loop is CASSRSGSYEQYF. For the CDR3, the DNA is TGTGCCAGCAGCCGGTCCGGGAGCTACGAGCAGTACTTC.